This T cell receptor beta chain was identified in a study of T cell responses to AZD1222 COVID-19 vaccine. This CDR3 comprises 13 residues. Germline values: CDR1 SGHDT, CDR2 YYEEEE. Between the trimmed V and J ends, which lost 4 bases and 4 bases, there was a span of 11 bases. Study results and limitations: The number of AZD1222 recipients seropositive at baseline was only 6 or 7. White British donors predominated, females outnumbered males, and clonal diversity was possibly underestimated. Repertoires were collected only later (after the peak T cell response had occurred). CD4 TCRs covered the whole spike, strongest at regions 160-218 and 743-854.

Comments on this clone: As yet, its antigen is unknown.

Assay used: immunoSEQ multiplex PCR; TCRdb lists only in-frame clones, some missing. The sample shows over 95,000 clones, around 89% of them seen only once. The source was peripheral blood, collected on day 0 of AZD1222 vaccination. V usage is TRBV5-6 and J usage is TRBJ1-2; D not certain. The sequence was obtained from an adult in good health. The CDR3 reads CASSPGPAYGYTF. The CDR3 region has the DNA TGTGCCAGCAGCCCCGGGCCAGCCTATGGCTACACCTTC.